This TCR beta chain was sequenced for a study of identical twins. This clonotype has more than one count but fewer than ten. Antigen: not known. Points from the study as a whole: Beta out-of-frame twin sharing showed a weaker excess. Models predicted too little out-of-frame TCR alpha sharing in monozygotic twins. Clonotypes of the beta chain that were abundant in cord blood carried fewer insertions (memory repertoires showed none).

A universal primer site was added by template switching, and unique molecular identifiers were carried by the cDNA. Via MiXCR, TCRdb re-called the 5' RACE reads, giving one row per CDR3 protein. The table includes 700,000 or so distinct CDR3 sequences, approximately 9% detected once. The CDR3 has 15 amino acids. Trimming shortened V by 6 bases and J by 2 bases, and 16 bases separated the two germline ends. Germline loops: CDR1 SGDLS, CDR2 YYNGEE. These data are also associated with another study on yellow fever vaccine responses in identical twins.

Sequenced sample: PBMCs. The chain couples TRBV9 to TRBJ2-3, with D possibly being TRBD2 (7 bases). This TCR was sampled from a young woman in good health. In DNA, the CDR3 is TGTGCCAGCACCACTCGGGGGGCGGCCACAGATACGCAGTATTTT. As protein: CASTTRGAATDTQYF.